What follows describes a single T cell receptor beta chain. This sample is part of a study of CD8+ T cells in alopecia areata. Treatment in this sample: oral pan-JAK inhibitor, 5-10 mg twice daily. CD4+ and CD8+ T cells were sorted from PBMCs stained for CD3, CD4 and CD8. Sequencing relied on a cDNA template that was reverse transcribed from extracted RNA. The repertoire was sequenced with immunoSEQ multiplex PCR; TCRdb's copy has only in-frame clones and lacks some. The sample contains about 200,000 clones, 58% of which appear only once. Germline values: CDR1 SQVTM, CDR2 ANQGSEA. The CDR3 spans 13 residues. The germline V and J ends were trimmed by 1 base and 3 bases, with 9 bases remaining between them.

Sequenced material: CD4+ T cells sorted from blood, taken at week 24, from a patient treated with tofacitinib. This chain joins TRBV29-1 and TRBJ1-1, with a tentative D call TRBD1 (6 bases). The receptor was derived from a human donor with alopecia areata. CDR3 in amino acids: CSVEGRGYTEAFF. The CDR3, as DNA: TGCAGCGTTGAAGGTAGGGGGTACACTGAAGCTTTCTTT.